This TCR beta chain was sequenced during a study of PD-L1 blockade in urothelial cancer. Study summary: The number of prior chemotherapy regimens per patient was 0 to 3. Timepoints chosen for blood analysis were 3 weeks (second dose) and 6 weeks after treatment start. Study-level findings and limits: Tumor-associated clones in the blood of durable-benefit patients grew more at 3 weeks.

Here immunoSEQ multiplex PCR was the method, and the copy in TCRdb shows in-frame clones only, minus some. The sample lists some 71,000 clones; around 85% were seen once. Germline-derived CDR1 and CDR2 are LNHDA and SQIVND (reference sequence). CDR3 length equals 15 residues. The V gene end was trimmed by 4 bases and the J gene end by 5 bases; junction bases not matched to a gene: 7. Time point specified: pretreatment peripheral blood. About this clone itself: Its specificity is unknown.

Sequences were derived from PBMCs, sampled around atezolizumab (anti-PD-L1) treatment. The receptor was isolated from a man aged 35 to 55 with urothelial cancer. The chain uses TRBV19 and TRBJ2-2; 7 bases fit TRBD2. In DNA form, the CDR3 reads TGTGCCAGTAGTACAGGGCGGGAGCTAACCGGGGAGCTGTTTTTT. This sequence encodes CASSTGRELTGELFF.